Listed below are T cell receptor beta chains from one sample, sequenced in a study of metastatic and nonmetastatic thyroid tumors. From the PCR reads, TCRdb re-called clones with MiXCR. The sample has over 65,000 clones; approximately 13% are singletons. Sequencing was performed on tumor tissue. The source is a female donor with papillary thyroid cancer or a benign thyroid nodule (not recorded which). Some clones in this sample may be carry-over from other donors' samples. Each CDR3 is given with its conserved first and last residue.

J | V | CDR3
TRBJ1-1 | TRBV6-1 | CASGDRDFEAFF
TRBJ2-7 | TRBV20-1 | CSARISSYEQYF
TRBJ1-5 | TRBV12-3/TRBV12-4 | CASSTGLTLNQPKHF
TRBJ1-5 | TRBV28 | CASSLFGTRGGNQPQHF
TRBJ1-3 | TRBV10-3 | CAISSRQVGNTIYF
TRBJ1-1 | TRBV15 | CATSTQGMDTEAFF
TRBJ2-2 | TRBV30 | CAWRQREANTGELFF
TRBJ1-5 | TRBV6-2/TRBV6-3 | CASSYRVRGNQPQHF
TRBJ2-5 | TRBV7-9 | CASSLSRGRETQYF
TRBJ1-1 | TRBV29-1 | CSVGQFDGTEAFF
TRBJ2-1 | TRBV5-1 | CASSLGLAGVGYNEQFF
TRBJ2-7 | TRBV5-1 | CTSRLRASGSGEQYF
TRBJ2-7 | TRBV20-1 | CSARSESGIYEQYF
TRBJ1-2 | TRBV11-2 | CASSGGTYGYTF
TRBJ2-3 | TRBV19 | CASRGRQGATDTQYF
TRBJ2-1 | TRBV5-7 | CASSPAGDYNEQFF
TRBJ2-1 | TRBV6-2/TRBV6-3 | CASTPGPSSYNKQFF